This T cell receptor beta chain was observed in a study of blood T cells in healthy people across ages (dated by TCRdb to 2014 to 2015). Some background on the complete study: In model experiments, roughly one uniquely barcoded TCR beta cDNA molecule per two T cells was captured by template switching. The donors were divided into four age groups: young (average approximately 17 years), middle-aged (over 35), aged (around 67) and long-lived (around 80). The study measured age-related changes in TCR beta repertoire diversity using deep sequencing normalized with unique cDNA molecular identifiers. Two additional independent replicas of 1 million unique cDNA reads from the same blood draw were analyzed for two donors (one aged 18 to 30 and one aged 80 or older).

CDR1 LGHNA and CDR2 YNFKEQ are derived from the germline V gene. V and J are truncated by 1 base and 3 bases respectively, leaving an intervening sequence of 12 bases. The CDR3 starts with the cysteine, ends with the phenylalanine, and has 15 residues. Only the CDR3 DNA stays, 45 bases, in frame from base 1. Library preparation employed 5' RACE. Reads for this sample came from an Illumina HiSeq 2500. The second PCR ran for roughly 7 to 11 cycles and used a J-beta primer mix along with a sample-barcoded 5' primer. A unique molecular identifier was introduced onto each TCR beta cDNA molecule by a template-switch 5' adaptor carrying 12 random nucleotides. Each sample yielded at least 3 million CDR3-containing paired-end reads. First-strand cDNA synthesis was performed from all RNA using the Mint cDNA synthesis kit, with priming by a TRBC-specific oligonucleotide. Following uracil-DNA glycosylase treatment, all cDNA underwent a first 18-cycle PCR with the universal primers M1SS and BC2_uni_R. Concerning the study's data processing: Normalization of each sample was performed by random selection of 1 million high-quality reads, each carrying a distinct molecular identifier. Reads sharing molecular identifiers were discarded rather than binned into consensus sequences. MiTCR, set to a Q25 quality threshold and the strictest error-elimination algorithm, was used for CDR3 identification, clonotype clustering and error correction. A nonparametric unseen species model using Euler transformation provided a lower-bound estimate of total TCR beta diversity. TCRdb passed the public sequencing reads through fastp at Q25 and MiXCR, retaining productive beta sequences. Records with the same CDR3 protein are collapsed into one entry carrying the most frequent genes and DNA. Here the V and J calls rest on TCRdb's processing, not on the authors' analysis. The table for this sample lists approximately 780,000 distinct CDR3 sequences; roughly 25% of them were counted only once. The ten largest clones capture about 2.9% of the sample.

On this clonotype: No antigen is known for it. No base quality information exists; no much larger clone differs at one position.

Study-wide findings and limitations: Conclusive comparison of naive and antigen-experienced compartments was prevented by the profiling of bulk unsorted PBMCs. Because the CMV infection status of the donors was unknown, age-related changes in expanded clonotypes may potentially have been confounded. Compared with the aged group, the long-lived group had more naive CD4+ T cells, fewer expanded clones and increased TCR diversity, a pattern suggesting age selection. Observed TCR beta diversity per million T cells fell roughly linearly with age, and a significant reduction was already apparent by age roughly 40. A strong correlation was found between observed TCR beta diversity and the percentage of naive T cells measured by flow cytometry. Estimates of total diversity from one million sequenced T cells were regarded as lower bounds and underestimates.

Donors were under 40 systemically healthy Caucasian individuals from Russia aged roughly 6 to 95 years. Each donor gave about 9.7 milliliters of peripheral blood, drawn into EDTA-treated Vacutainer tubes. Ficoll-Paque density-gradient centrifugation was used to isolate PBMCs, with at least 7 million per sample. Total RNA was extracted from PBMCs with Trizol reagent, with at least 6 micrograms obtained per sample. For every donor, an aliquot of PBMCs went through flow cytometry to measure the percentages of naive CD45RAhigh/CD27high T cells. The same sample was also studied in work on T cells of mothers and their children. As the second publication notes: Nine systemically healthy Caucasian individuals, comprising three mothers and their six children, were included as donors. cDNA synthesis consumed the entire amount of extracted RNA, loaded at roughly 1.5 ug RNA in each 15 ul reaction. Sample barcodes and 2-4 random nucleotides were added via the M1S primer in the second PCR. Over 9.5 million TCR beta CDR3 reads were obtained for each mother, and 2.5 million to 3 million reads were obtained for each child. TCR recombination output is similarly shaped by thymic selection in related and unrelated pairs, with a minor effect exerted by inherited differences. Normalized repertoire overlap was always slightly but never significantly higher in related than unrelated mother-child pairs. With a sensitivity of about 100 clones per million clonotypes, no persistent microchimeric T cell clones were detected. Deep NGS was used in the study to compare the TCR beta repertoires of mothers and children and to look for features that separate related mother-child pairs from unrelated individuals. Mothers averaged roughly 36 +/- 4 years of age and children averaged about 10 +/- 4 years. After adapter ligation was performed with NEBNext reagents, the libraries were sequenced on an Illumina HiSeq 2000 with 100+100 nt paired-end reads. To prevent cross-contamination, the mother and child libraries were prepared a month apart and were sequenced in separate runs. Between about 500,000 and 2,100,000 distinct TCR beta clonotypes were identified per donor. Naive TCR beta clonotypes were estimated from low-frequency clonotypes matched to each donor's FACS-determined naive share, without sorting.

This sequence was found in a boy younger than 18 in good health. The sequenced sample consisted of blood. Recombination joined TRBV4-2 with TRBJ2-5; perhaps TRBD2 is the D gene, with 6 bases matching. The DNA is TGTGCCAGCAGCCAAGGAGTTGGAGGGGAAGAGACCCAGTACTTC. Translated, this is CASSQGVGGEETQYF.